Listed below are T cell receptor beta chains from one sample, sequenced in a study of sequential checkpoint blockade in melanoma. Clones were read by immunoSEQ multiplex PCR, and TCRdb kept only the in-frame ones, dropping some. The repertoire has some 14,000 clones, 65% to 80% of them found once; the top ten carry around 28%. The source material was CD8+ T cells sorted from blood (inferred from file names), sampled from a patient given nivolumab and ipilimumab in sequence. These receptor sequences come from a human donor with melanoma. Each CDR3 is given with its conserved first and last residue. The order of the fields is CDR3 protein, CDR3 DNA, clone size, D gene, V gene, J gene. The D gene is left open where the match is weak. Part of the rows lack a size; the others show once, few, many or a class for expanded clones.

CASSGLESRGEAFF	TGTGCCAGCAGCGGGTTAGAGTCCCGCGGGGAAGCTTTCTTT	NA	NA	TRBV7-6	TRBJ1-1
CASSDSASISGASTDTQYF	TGTGCCAGCAGTGACTCAGCTTCCATTAGCGGGGCGAGCACAGATACGCAGTATTTT	NA	TRBD2	TRBV6-4	TRBJ2-3
CASSAGTGAIGNTIYF	TGTGCCAGCAGCGCGGGGACAGGGGCTATAGGAAACACCATATATTTT	NA	TRBD1	TRBV9	TRBJ1-3
CASSDDRDRGRGDYGYTF	TGTGCCAGCAGTGACGATAGGGACAGGGGGCGCGGGGACTATGGCTACACCTTC	NA	TRBD1	TRBV25-1	TRBJ1-2
CASSPWDRLNTEAFF	TGTGCCAGCAGCCCCTGGGACAGACTGAACACTGAAGCTTTCTTT	NA	TRBD1	TRBV7-2	TRBJ1-1
CASSVKTGPSREQYF	TGTGCCAGTAGCGTCAAGACAGGACCCTCGCGCGAGCAGTACTTC	NA	NA	TRBV19	TRBJ2-7
CASSFVAGDGEQFF	TGTGCCAGCAGTTTCGTAGCGGGAGACGGTGAGCAGTTCTTC	NA	TRBD2	TRBV27	TRBJ2-1
CATSRDRDYEQYF	TGTGCCACCAGCAGGGACAGGGACTACGAGCAGTACTTC	few	TRBD1	TRBV15	TRBJ2-7
CASSPPTGKLFF	TGTGCCAGCAGCCCACCGACGGGAAAACTGTTTTTT	NA	NA	TRBV13	TRBJ1-4
CASSEQRQGDGYTF	TGTGCCAGCAGTGAACAGAGACAGGGAGATGGCTACACCTTC	NA	TRBD1	TRBV6-5	TRBJ1-2
CASSLGRAGVGEQYF	TGTGCCAGCAGCTTAGGGCGGGCTGGGGTTGGCGAGCAGTACTTC	NA	NA	TRBV11-2	TRBJ2-7
CASSSGQGEVNEQYF	TGTGCCAGCAGCTCGGGACAGGGGGAGGTTAACGAGCAGTACTTC	NA	TRBD1	TRBV9	TRBJ2-7
CAISERGSYNSPLHF	TGTGCCATCAGTGAGCGAGGATCCTATAATTCACCCCTCCACTTT	few	NA	TRBV10-3	TRBJ1-6
CASSLNSVDEQFF	TGTGCCAGCAGCCTTAATAGCGTCGATGAGCAGTTCTTC	NA	NA	TRBV6-4	TRBJ2-1
CASSYGGPQADYGYTF	TGTGCCAGCAGCTACGGAGGACCCCAAGCGGACTATGGCTACACCTTC	NA	NA	TRBV11-2	TRBJ1-2
CASSQAPAGEGEQYF	TGCGCCAGCAGCCAAGCCCCGGCAGGGGAAGGGGAGCAGTACTTC	NA	NA	TRBV4-3	TRBJ2-7
CASSFPSREGGPEQYF	TGTGCCAGCAGCTTTCCGTCCCGGGAGGGGGGCCCCGAGCAGTACTTC	NA	TRBD2	TRBV7-9	TRBJ2-7